Below, 26 T cell receptor beta chains from the same sample are listed, as sequenced in a study of monozygotic twins with inflammatory bowel disease. From its re-call of the 5' RACE reads, TCRdb lists each CDR3 protein once, without DNA. Its table lists approximately 150,000 distinct CDR3 sequences. The sequenced material came from blood. The receptors were gathered from a human donor with ulcerative colitis or Crohn's disease, or a healthy co-twin of an affected twin (not recorded which).

The chain combines TRBV4-1 with TRBJ2-7; TCRdb outputs TRBD2, but without DNA this stays unchecked. The germline V gene encodes CDR1 MGHRA and CDR2 YSYEKL. The length of the CDR3 is 16 residues. CDR3 residues: CASSQVSGLAVYEQYF.

The CDR3 reads CASTRGRDTEAFF. The chain couples TRBV2 to TRBJ1-1; the D gene TCRdb calls, TRBD1, cannot be checked with no DNA. This CDR3 has 13 amino acids. Per germline, CDR1 SNHLY and CDR2 FYNNEI. Combining the CDR3 with reference TRBV2 and TRBJ1-1 gives the whole variable domain EPEVTQTPSHQVTQMGQEVILRCVPISNHLYFYWYRQILGQKVEFLVSFYNNEISEKSEIFDDQFSVERPDGSNFTLKIRSTKLEDSAMYFCASTRGRDTEAFFGQGTRLTVV.

The rearrangement uses TRBV29-1 and TRBJ2-5; TCRdb gives TRBD1 as the D gene, but with no DNA this cannot be confirmed. The CDR3 sequence is 14 residues long. The germline V gene encodes CDR1 SQVTM and CDR2 ANQGSEA. CDR3 in amino acids: CSAGDRGRQETQYF.

The V and J genes are TRBV20-1 and TRBJ2-3; TCRdb proposes TRBD2, but this gene call is untestable without DNA. The CDR3 spans 14 residues. Germline V gene sequence: CDR1 DFQATT, CDR2 SNEGSKA (reference sequence). The CDR3 sequence: CSALRALITDTQYF.

The CDR3 sequence is CASSGPRTGGGRELFF. V usage is TRBV28 and J usage is TRBJ2-2; TCRdb gives TRBD1 as the D gene, but with no DNA this cannot be confirmed. Germline V gives CDR1 MDHEN, CDR2 SYDVKM. The CDR3 totals 16 residues.

The chain uses TRBV20-1 and TRBJ1-3. CDR1 is DFQATT, CDR2 SNEGSKA, per germline (reference sequence). CDR3 length: 14 amino acids. CDR3 amino acids: CSAREQRSGNTIYF.

The V and J genes are TRBV6-5 and TRBJ2-5; absent DNA, TCRdb's TRBD2 call cannot be checked. Germline lookup yields CDR1 MNHEY and CDR2 SVGAGI. This CDR3 has 15 residues. CDR3 protein: CASSYLLSGKETQYF.

The rearrangement uses TRBV7-8 and TRBJ1-3. The germline V gene encodes CDR1 SGHVS and CDR2 FQNEAQ. This CDR3 region has 14 residues. The CDR3 loop is CASSFRGGGNTIYF.

The chain carries TRBV20-1 and TRBJ2-7. Per the germline V gene, CDR1 is DFQATT and CDR2 is SNEGSKA (reference sequence). This CDR3 has 13 residues. The CDR3 region is CSAPYGPHYEQYF.

This chain uses TRBV5-1 with TRBJ2-3. Germline CDR1 reads SGHRS; CDR2 reads YFSETQ. The CDR3 is 12 amino acids. CDR3 sequence: CASSLEEDTQYF.

The chain is built from TRBV7-2 and TRBJ1-2; TCRdb designates TRBD1, a call that cannot be tested without DNA. Germline-derived CDR1 and CDR2 are SGHTA and FQGNSA. The CDR3 contains 15 residues. CDR3 sequence reads: CASSQSQGPYYGYTF.

The V and J genes are TRBV20-1 and TRBJ1-5; TCRdb outputs TRBD1, but without DNA this stays unchecked. The CDR3 is 15 residues long. In germline, CDR1 is DFQATT, CDR2 SNEGSKA (reference sequence). The CDR3 region is CSAPSRDLYNQPQHF.

The chain carries TRBV7-9 and TRBJ2-5; TCRdb lists TRBD2, though no DNA is available to test this call. This CDR3 is built from 15 residues. Germline-derived CDR1 and CDR2 are SEHNR and FQNEAQ (reference sequence). CDR3 protein: CASSSLLAGNETQYF.

This sequence joins TRBV15 and TRBJ1-5; TCRdb reports TRBD1, a call that lacks DNA to check it against. Looked up from germline, CDR1 is LNHNV and CDR2 is YYDKDF (reference sequence). CDR3 length: 19 amino acids. The CDR3 loop is CATSRGYTNLQGARQPQHF.

V and J are TRBV12-3 or TRBV12-4 and TRBJ1-1; TCRdb reports TRBD1, a call that lacks DNA to check it against. The CDR3 extends over 17 amino acids. This chain's CDR3 is CASSLAGGVRWKDGAFF.

This sequence joins TRBV6-2 or TRBV6-3 and TRBJ1-6. The CDR3 has 13 amino acids. Germline V CDR1 and CDR2: MNHEY, SVGEGT. The CDR3 reads CASSKDVGRPLHF.

The chain's CDR3 is CASSSMTSGEPYEQYF. V is TRBV7-2 and J is TRBJ2-7; absent DNA, TCRdb's TRBD2 call cannot be checked. Germline V gene data show CDR1 as SGHTA and CDR2 as FQGNSA. The CDR3 is 16 amino acids. Supplemented by reference TRBV7-2 and TRBJ2-7, the full variable domain reads GAGVSQSPSNKVTEKGKDVELRCDPISGHTALYWYRQSLGQGLEFLIYFQGNSAPDKSGLPSDRFSAERTGGSVSTLTIQRTQQEDSAVYLCASSSMTSGEPYEQYFGPGTRLTVT.

V gene TRBV11-2 combines with J gene TRBJ2-5; TCRdb proposes TRBD1, but this gene call is untestable without DNA. This CDR3 has 15 residues. Germline assignment: CDR1 SGHAT and CDR2 FQNNGV. Here the CDR3 reads CASSSPGVSQETQYF.

The chain employs TRBV28 and TRBJ1-4. CDR1 is MDHEN, CDR2 SYDVKM, per germline. The CDR3 is 14 amino acids. The CDR3 loop is CASSTSGGNEKLFF. The full variable domain, with the rest looked up from reference TRBV28 and TRBJ1-4, is DVKVTQSSRYLVKRTGEKVFLECVQDMDHENMFWYRQDPGLGLRLIYFSYDVKMKEKGDIPEGYSVSREKKERFSLILESASTNQTSMYLCASSTSGGNEKLFFGSGTQLSVL.

The CDR3 region is CASSEMSSWDSPLHF. The gene calls are TRBV2 and TRBJ1-6. This CDR3 is 15 amino acids long. Germline V CDR1 and CDR2: SNHLY, FYNNEI.

The J gene is TRBJ1-5, the V gene TRBV27; TCRdb's D call of TRBD1 is untestable without DNA. The CDR3 loop spans 16 amino acids. Germline lookup yields CDR1 MNHEY and CDR2 SMNVEV (reference sequence). CDR3 amino acids: CASSLLGQGRNQPQHF.

The chain links TRBV20-1 to TRBJ1-2; TCRdb calls TRBD1, which cannot be checked without DNA. In germline, CDR1 is DFQATT, CDR2 SNEGSKA (reference sequence). This CDR3 region has 14 residues. CDR3 in amino acids: CSARDAGQTYGYTF.

The V gene is TRBV29-1, the J gene TRBJ2-7; lacking DNA, the TRBD2 call made by TCRdb goes unchecked. The CDR3 sequence is 16 residues long. Germline assignment: CDR1 SQVTM and CDR2 ANQGSEA. The CDR3 reads CSVEVPGVTNSYEQYF.

The V gene is TRBV10-3, the J gene TRBJ2-1; the TRBD1 assignment by TCRdb is unverifiable without DNA. Germline assignment: CDR1 ENHRY and CDR2 SYGVKD. The CDR3 is made up of 15 amino acids. CDR3 protein: CAISDLGKRGNEQFF.

This CDR3 is CASSLGVRGATTNEKLFF. The J gene is TRBJ1-4, the V gene TRBV12-3 or TRBV12-4. This CDR3 contains 18 residues.

V and J are TRBV5-6 and TRBJ2-3; with no DNA, the TCRdb D assignment of TRBD1 cannot be verified. CDR1 is SGHDT, CDR2 YYEEEE, per germline. This CDR3 spans 16 amino acids. CDR3 residues: CASRSTGSRSTDTQYF.